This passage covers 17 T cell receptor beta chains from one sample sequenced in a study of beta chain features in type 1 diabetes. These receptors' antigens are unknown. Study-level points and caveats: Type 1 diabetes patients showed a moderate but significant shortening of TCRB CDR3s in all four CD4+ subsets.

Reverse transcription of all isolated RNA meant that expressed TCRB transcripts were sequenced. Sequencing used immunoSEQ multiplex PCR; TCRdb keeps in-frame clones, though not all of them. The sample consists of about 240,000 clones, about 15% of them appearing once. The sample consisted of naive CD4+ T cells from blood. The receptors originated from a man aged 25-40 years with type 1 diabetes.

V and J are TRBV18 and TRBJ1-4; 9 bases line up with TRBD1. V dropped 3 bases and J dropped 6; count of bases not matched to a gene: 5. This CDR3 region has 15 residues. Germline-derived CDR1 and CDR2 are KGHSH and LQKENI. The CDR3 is CASSPSQGADEKLFF. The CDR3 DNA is TGTGCCAGCTCACCTTCACAGGGGGCCGATGAAAAACTGTTTTTT.

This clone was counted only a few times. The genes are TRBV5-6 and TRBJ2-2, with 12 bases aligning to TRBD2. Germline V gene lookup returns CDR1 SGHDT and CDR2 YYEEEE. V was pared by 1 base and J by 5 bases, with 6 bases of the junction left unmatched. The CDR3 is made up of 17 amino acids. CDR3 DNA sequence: TGTGCCAGCAGCTTGCACCCTAGCGGGGGGGCAACCGGGGAGCTGTTTTTT. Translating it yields CASSLHPSGGATGELFF.

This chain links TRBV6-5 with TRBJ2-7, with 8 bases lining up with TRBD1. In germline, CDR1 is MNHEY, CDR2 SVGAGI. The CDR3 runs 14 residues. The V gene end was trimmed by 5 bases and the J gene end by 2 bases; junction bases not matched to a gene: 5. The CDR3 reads CASSQGQGTYEQYF. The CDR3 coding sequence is TGTGCCAGCAGTCAAGGACAGGGCACCTACGAGCAGTACTTC.

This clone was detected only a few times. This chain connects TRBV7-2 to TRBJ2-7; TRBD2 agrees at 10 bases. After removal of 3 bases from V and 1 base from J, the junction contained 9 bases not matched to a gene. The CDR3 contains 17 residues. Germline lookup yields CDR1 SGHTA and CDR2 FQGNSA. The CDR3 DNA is TGTGCCAGCAGCTTCGTGGCGCTAGCGGGAGTTTCCTACGAGCAGTACTTC. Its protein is CASSFVALAGVSYEQYF. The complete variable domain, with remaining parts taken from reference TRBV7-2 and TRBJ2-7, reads GAGVSQSPSNKVTEKGKDVELRCDPISGHTALYWYRQSLGQGLEFLIYFQGNSAPDKSGLPSDRFSAERTGGSVSTLTIQRTQQEDSAVYLCASSFVALAGVSYEQYFGPGTRLTVT.

This chain's CDR3 is CASSDGTRVPDTQYF. In nucleotides, the CDR3 is TGTGCCAGCAGTGACGGGACTAGGGTCCCAGATACGCAGTATTTT. V is TRBV6-1 and J is TRBJ2-3; 8 nucleotides line up with TRBD2. The V gene's germline CDR1 is MNHNS and CDR2 SASEGT. Trimming cost V 3 bases and J 4 bases; bases outside gene matches: 6. The CDR3 runs to 15 residues.

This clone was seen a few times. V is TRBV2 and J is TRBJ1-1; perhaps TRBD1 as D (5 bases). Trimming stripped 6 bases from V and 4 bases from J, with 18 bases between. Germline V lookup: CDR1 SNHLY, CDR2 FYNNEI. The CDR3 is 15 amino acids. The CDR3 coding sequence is TGTGCCAGCAGCTTAGAGCATGGGGCAGGCACTGAAGCTTTCTTT. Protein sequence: CASSLEHGAGTEAFF.

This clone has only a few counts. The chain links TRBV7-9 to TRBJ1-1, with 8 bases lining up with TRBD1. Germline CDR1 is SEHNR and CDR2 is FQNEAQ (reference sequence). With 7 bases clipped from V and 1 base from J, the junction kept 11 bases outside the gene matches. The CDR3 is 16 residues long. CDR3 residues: CASNRQGSNRNTEAFF. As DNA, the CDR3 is TGTGCCAGCAACCGACAGGGGTCCAATCGGAACACTGAAGCTTTCTTT.

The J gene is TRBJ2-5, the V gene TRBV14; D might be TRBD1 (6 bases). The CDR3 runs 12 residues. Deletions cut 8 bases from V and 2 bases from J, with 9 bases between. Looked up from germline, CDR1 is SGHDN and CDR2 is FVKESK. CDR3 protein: CASGTRQETQYF. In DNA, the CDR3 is TGTGCCAGCGGGACAAGACAAGAGACCCAGTACTTC.

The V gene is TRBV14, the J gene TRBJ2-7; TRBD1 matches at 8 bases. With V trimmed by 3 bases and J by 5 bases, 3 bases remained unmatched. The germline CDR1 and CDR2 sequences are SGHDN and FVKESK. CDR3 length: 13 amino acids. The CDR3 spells CASSHAGGHEQYF. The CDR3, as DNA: TGTGCCAGCAGCCATGCAGGGGGCCACGAGCAGTACTTC.

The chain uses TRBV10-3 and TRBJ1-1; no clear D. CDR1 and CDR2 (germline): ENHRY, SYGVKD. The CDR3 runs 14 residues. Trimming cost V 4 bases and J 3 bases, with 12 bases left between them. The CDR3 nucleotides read TGTGCCATCAGTGCAGGAGGGTCGGACACTGAAGCTTTCTTT. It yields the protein CAISAGGSDTEAFF.

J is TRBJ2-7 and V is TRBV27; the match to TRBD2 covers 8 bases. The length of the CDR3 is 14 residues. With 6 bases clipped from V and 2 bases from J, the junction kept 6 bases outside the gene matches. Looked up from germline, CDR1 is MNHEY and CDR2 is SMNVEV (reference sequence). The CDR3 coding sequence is TGTGCCAGCAGCCCGAGCGGGAGCACCTACGAGCAGTACTTC. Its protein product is CASSPSGSTYEQYF.

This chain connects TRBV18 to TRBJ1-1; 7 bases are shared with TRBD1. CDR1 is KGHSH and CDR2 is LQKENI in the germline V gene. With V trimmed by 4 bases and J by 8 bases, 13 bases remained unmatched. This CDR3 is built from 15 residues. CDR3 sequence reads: CASSLNTGGTEEAFF. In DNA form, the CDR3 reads TGTGCCAGCTCACTAAATACCGGCGGGACAGAGGAAGCTTTCTTT.

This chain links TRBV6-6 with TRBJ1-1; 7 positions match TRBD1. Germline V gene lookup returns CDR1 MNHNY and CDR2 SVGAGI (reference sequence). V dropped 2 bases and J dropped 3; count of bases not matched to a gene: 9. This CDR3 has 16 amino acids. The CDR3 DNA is TGTGCCAGCAGTTACCCACCGGGACAGAGTTACACTGAAGCTTTCTTT. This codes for CASSYPPGQSYTEAFF.

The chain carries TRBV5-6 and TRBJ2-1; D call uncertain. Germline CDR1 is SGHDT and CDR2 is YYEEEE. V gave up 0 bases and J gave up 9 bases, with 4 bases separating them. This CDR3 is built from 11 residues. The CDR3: CASSLVGEQFF. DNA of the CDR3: TGTGCCAGCAGCTTGGTCGGTGAGCAGTTCTTC.

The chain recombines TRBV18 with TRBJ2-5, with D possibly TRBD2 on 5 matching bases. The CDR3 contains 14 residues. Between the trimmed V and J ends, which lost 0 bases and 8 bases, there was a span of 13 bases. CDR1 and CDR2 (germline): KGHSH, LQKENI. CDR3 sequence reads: CASSPPAARETQYF. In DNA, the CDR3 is TGTGCCAGCTCACCACCGGCGGCCCGGGAAACCCAGTACTTC.

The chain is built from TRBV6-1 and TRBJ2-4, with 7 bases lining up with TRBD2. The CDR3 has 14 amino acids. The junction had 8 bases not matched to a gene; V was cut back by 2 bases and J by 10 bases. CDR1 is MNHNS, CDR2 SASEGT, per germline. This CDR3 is CASSERGPGGIQYF. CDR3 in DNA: TGTGCCAGCAGTGAAAGGGGACCCGGGGGGATTCAGTACTTC.

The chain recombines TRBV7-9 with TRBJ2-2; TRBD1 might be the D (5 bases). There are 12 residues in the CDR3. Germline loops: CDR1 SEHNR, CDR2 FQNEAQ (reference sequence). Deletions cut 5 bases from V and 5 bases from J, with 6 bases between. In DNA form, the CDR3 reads TGTGCCAGCAGCCCAGGGACCGGGGAGCTGTTTTTT. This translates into CASSPGTGELFF.